Listed below are T cell receptor beta chains from one sample, sequenced in a study of CD8 T cells in Susac syndrome. TCRdb analysed the immunoSEQ multiplex PCR reads with MiXCR anew, one entry per CDR3 protein. The sample holds around 300,000 distinct CDR3 sequences; approximately 90% are singletons and the top ten take over 0.05%. Specimen: CD4+ T cells from PBMCs. These receptors all stem from a human donor with multiple sclerosis. Each CDR3 is given with its conserved first and last residue. Each record gives: V gene, clone size, D gene, J gene, CDR3 length, CDR3 DNA, CDR3 protein. The D gene is left open where the match is weak. Not every row has a clone size; where given, it reads once, few, many or a size class.

TRBV12-3/TRBV12-4	-	TRBD1	TRBJ1-4	16	TGTGCCAGCAGATCCGGACAGGGGCCAACTAATGAAAAACTGTTTTTT	CASRSGQGPTNEKLFF
TRBV4-3	-	TRBD1	TRBJ2-2	14	TGCGCCAGCTCGCCCCACAGGGGCACCGGGGAGCTGTTTTTT	CASSPHRGTGELFF
TRBV29-1	-	-	TRBJ1-2	12	TGCAGCGCGCTCAGGGGTAGAGAGGGCTACACCTTC	CSALRGREGYTF
TRBV7-2	once	-	TRBJ2-3	15	TGTGCCAGCAGCTTGAGTCCGGGGGGCACAGATACGCAGTATTTT	CASSLSPGGTDTQYF
TRBV18	-	TRBD1	TRBJ2-6	20	TGTGCCAGCTCACGAGTGGGGGACAGGGCGTCGTCCTCTGGGGCCAACGTCCTGACTTTC	CASSRVGDRASSSGANVLTF
TRBV6-1	once	-	TRBJ1-6	18	TGTGCCAGCAGCCCCCCCCTCGAGACTTTTCCCTATAATTCACCCCTCCACTTT	CASSPPLETFPYNSPLHF
TRBV7-2	-	-	TRBJ2-2	13	TGTGCCAGCAGCCCCTTTTACACCGGGGAGCTGTTTTTT	CASSPFYTGELFF
TRBV3-1	-	-	TRBJ1-6	14	TGTGCCAGCAGGTACGGACAGTTTAATTCACCCCTCCACTTT	CASRYGQFNSPLHF
TRBV12-3/TRBV12-4	-	TRBD1	TRBJ1-5	13	TGTGCCAGCAGTTACAGGGGACATCAGCCCCAGCATTTT	CASSYRGHQPQHF
TRBV21-1	-	-	TRBJ1-4	17	TGTGCCAGCAGCAAAGCTGAAGGGGGACAGACTAATGAAAAACTGTTTTTT	CASSKAEGGQTNEKLFF
TRBV24-1	-	TRBD1	TRBJ1-1	13	TGTGCCACCAGTGACCCGCAGGGGGGTGAAGCTTTCTTT	CATSDPQGGEAFF
TRBV27	once	TRBD1	TRBJ1-2	15	TGTGCCAGCAGTTCCCGGACAGGGGATAGCTATGGCTACACCTTC	CASSSRTGDSYGYTF
TRBV20-1	-	-	TRBJ2-2	12	TGCAGTGCTAAGCGCGTTACCGGGGAGCTGTTTTTT	CSAKRVTGELFF
TRBV7-2	-	TRBD2	TRBJ2-3	15	TGTGCCAGCAGTTCTAGCGGGAGGGCCCTAGATACGCAGTATTTT	CASSSSGRALDTQYF
TRBV30	-	TRBD1	TRBJ1-5	16	TGTGCCTGGGCCCATCCCCGGACAGGGGTCGGTCAGCCCCAGCATTTT	CAWAHPRTGVGQPQHF
TRBV5-4	-	-	TRBJ2-2	16	TGTGCCAGCAGCCCCCCGGGGACTTCTCGAACCGGGGAGCTGTTTTTT	CASSPPGTSRTGELFF
TRBV7-2	few	-	TRBJ1-4	13	TGTGCCAGCAGCTTAGGGGGTAATGAAAAACTGTTTTTT	CASSLGGNEKLFF
TRBV29-1	-	-	TRBJ2-2	15	TGCAGCGTCCAGCTAGGACACACGAACACCGGGGAGCTGTTTTTT	CSVQLGHTNTGELFF
TRBV5-8	-	-	TRBJ1-2	14	TGTGCCAGCAGCTTGACCGGGACCTCCTATGGCTACACCTTC	CASSLTGTSYGYTF
TRBV30	-	-	TRBJ2-7	13	TGTGCCTGGAGTCTAAACCCAGGCTACGAGCAGTACTTC	CAWSLNPGYEQYF
TRBV19	-	-	TRBJ1-5	17	TGTGCCAGTAGTTATAGTCTGGGGAGAACTAGCAATCAGCCCCAGCATTTT	CASSYSLGRTSNQPQHF
TRBV20-1	-	-	TRBJ1-6	13	TGCAGTGCTATGCAGGCCGATAATTCACCCCTCCACTTT	CSAMQADNSPLHF
TRBV6-2/TRBV6-3	-	-	TRBJ1-2	14	TGTGCCAGCAGTTACTTGGGAGGCCGGGGTGGCTACACCTTC	CASSYLGGRGGYTF
TRBV20-1	-	TRBD1	TRBJ1-2	13	TGCAGTGCTAGAGGACAGGGGGGCTATGGCTACACCTTC	CSARGQGGYGYTF
TRBV2	-	TRBD1	TRBJ1-1	13	TGTGCCAGCAGCGCCGGGACAGGGACTGAAGCTTTCTTT	CASSAGTGTEAFF
TRBV5-1	-	-	TRBJ1-1	14	TGCGCCAGCAGCTTAGGCGTTTTGAACACTGAAGCTTTCTTT	CASSLGVLNTEAFF
TRBV29-1	once	-	TRBJ2-5	13	TGCAGCGGTAGCCTACGGTTACAAGAGACCCAGTACTTC	CSGSLRLQETQYF
TRBV6-5	-	TRBD1	TRBJ1-2	14	TGTGCCAGCAGGGGGACAGGAACTTACTATGGCTACACCTTC	CASRGTGTYYGYTF
TRBV6-1	-	-	TRBJ2-5	15	TGTGCCAGCAGTGAAAGGTCGGGATGGTATGGGACCCAGTACTTC	CASSERSGWYGTQYF